This TCR beta chain was documented in a study of blood T cells in healthy people across ages. Primed by a sample-barcoded 5' primer and a J-beta primer mix, a second PCR proceeded for about 7 to 12 cycles. Each TCR beta cDNA got a 12-nucleotide random molecular identifier. Sequencing yielded, for each sample, at least 3 million paired-end reads carrying CDR3. MiXCR was run by TCRdb on the 5' RACE reads, yielding one entry per CDR3 protein. In the table there are about 1.1 million distinct CDR3 sequences, 35% to 40% of which are singletons. Material: blood. The TCR originated in a young man in good health.

CDR3 nucleotides: TGTGCCAGCAGAAGTGGGACGGCCCACACTGAAGCTTTCTTT. Its protein is CASRSGTAHTEAFF. V is TRBV6-2 or TRBV6-3 and J is TRBJ1-1, with a tentative D call TRBD1 (5 bases). The CDR3 is 14 residues long. The V and J ends lost 6 bases and 3 bases respectively, with 14 bases between them. The germline V gene encodes CDR1 MNHEY and CDR2 SVGEGT.